These 31 T cell receptor beta chains originate from one sample sequenced in a study of blood T cell repertoires in COVID-19. Data came from immunoSEQ multiplex PCR; TCRdb stores just in-frame clones and leaves some out. The top ten hold about a sixth of the sample, which has under 150,000 clones, around 85% seen once. Sequences were obtained from peripheral blood. The receptors derive from a woman older than 75 with acute or convalescent COVID-19.

The chain is built from TRBV11-2 and TRBJ1-1, with D possibly being TRBD1 (5 bases). V shed 2 bases and J shed 7 bases, with 14 bases lying between them. Germline CDR1 SGHAT, CDR2 FQNNGV. This CDR3 comprises 14 residues. The CDR3 spells CASSLREGRFEAFF. CDR3 nucleotide sequence: TGTGCCAGCAGCTTAAGGGAGGGGCGGTTTGAAGCTTTCTTT.

The rearrangement joins TRBV10-2 to TRBJ1-5, with D perhaps matching TRBD1 (5 bases). Germline CDR1 WSHSY, CDR2 SAAADI. The CDR3 loop spans 14 amino acids. V shed 5 bases and J shed 5 bases, with 13 bases lying between them. CDR3 sequence: CASSRTQQDQPQHF. The CDR3 bases are TGCGCCAGCAGTAGGACACAACAAGATCAGCCCCAGCATTTT.

J is TRBJ1-4 and V is TRBV6-1; 7 bases map to TRBD1. Germline V gene lookup returns CDR1 MNHNS and CDR2 SASEGT. The length of the CDR3 is 17 residues. V shed 2 bases and J 0 bases; nucleotides not matched to a gene: 6. The CDR3 loop reads CASSEPRTGATNEKLFF. The CDR3 nucleotides are TGTGCCAGCAGTGAACCAAGGACAGGAGCAACTAATGAAAAACTGTTTTTT.

This chain links TRBV10-3 with TRBJ1-6; tentative D call: TRBD1 (6 bases). The CDR3 is 13 amino acids. The germline V gene encodes CDR1 ENHRY and CDR2 SYGVKD. V was clipped by 10 bases and J by 8 bases, with 15 bases between them. The DNA of the CDR3 is TGTGCCACCCGGACAGTAGGGGATTCACCCCTCCACTTT. This gives the protein CATRTVGDSPLHF.

The chain links TRBV7-9 to TRBJ2-1; weak D call: TRBD2 (6 bases). Germline V gene lookup returns CDR1 SEHNR and CDR2 FQNEAQ (reference sequence). The CDR3 spans 14 residues. Trimming removed 3 bases from V and 6 bases from J, with 12 bases in between. CDR3 sequence reads: CASSFGGTFNEQFF. The CDR3 coding sequence is TGTGCCAGCAGCTTTGGCGGGACCTTCAATGAGCAGTTCTTC.

This clone was counted a single time. The CDR3 region is CASSPSRAYEQYF. Written as DNA, the CDR3 is TGTGCCAGCAGCCCCTCCCGGGCCTACGAGCAGTACTTC. The chain is built from TRBV12-3 or TRBV12-4 and TRBJ2-7; unclear D gene. Deletions cut 6 bases from V and 2 bases from J, with 11 bases between. This CDR3 is built from 13 residues.

This chain connects TRBV6-2 or TRBV6-3 to TRBJ1-2; TRBD1 matches at 11 bases. The CDR3 has 15 amino acids. Germline loops: CDR1 MNHEY, CDR2 SVGEGT. The ends lost 5 bases at V and 4 bases at J; junction bases unmatched: 6. CDR3 residues: CASSPGQGARYGYTF. The CDR3 region has the DNA TGTGCCAGCAGTCCCGGACAGGGGGCTCGCTATGGCTACACCTTC.

At least ten counts were recorded for this clone. CDR3 sequence reads: CASSLVAGEGNTIYF. The CDR3 DNA follows: TGCGCCAGCAGCTTGGTCGCGGGAGAGGGAAACACCATATATTTT. V and J are TRBV5-1 and TRBJ1-3; D is uncertain. Trimming removed 0 bases at V and 4 bases at J, with 11 bases between. Germline V gene data show CDR1 as SGHRS and CDR2 as YFSETQ. The CDR3 contains 15 residues.

The V gene is TRBV2, the J gene TRBJ2-1; tentatively, D is TRBD1 (7 bases). This CDR3 has 14 amino acids. V was trimmed by 2 bases and J by 7 bases, leaving 12 bases between them. The germline CDR1 and CDR2 sequences are SNHLY and FYNNEI. The CDR3 sequence: CASSESGGSNEQFF. The CDR3 DNA is TGTGCCAGCAGTGAATCAGGGGGGTCAAATGAGCAGTTCTTC.

This clone was recorded once. V and J are TRBV18 and TRBJ2-7, with TRBD2 identical over 8 bases. The ends lost 0 bases at V and 6 bases at J; junction bases unmatched: 7. The CDR3 contains 15 residues. Germline assignment: CDR1 KGHSH and CDR2 LQKENI. The CDR3 DNA sequence: TGTGCCAGCTCACCACCTACCGGGGGGGCTTTCGAGCAGTACTTC. Translating it yields CASSPPTGGAFEQYF.

This clone has only a few counts. The CDR3 DNA follows: TGTGCCATCGGGGCCCCCGGGACAGGGGGCGAGAACACTGAAGCTTTCTTT. This gives the protein CAIGAPGTGGENTEAFF. This chain uses TRBV10-3 with TRBJ1-1; 12 bases match TRBD1. The CDR3 is 17 residues long. Unmatched junction bases numbered 11, after V lost 8 bases and J lost 1 base. CDR1 ENHRY and CDR2 SYGVKD come from the germline V gene.

The chain recombines TRBV7-2 with TRBJ2-1; 10 bases align to TRBD2. The J segment lost 5 bases and the V segment lost 1 base, leaving 5 bases of the junction unmatched. This CDR3 comprises 16 residues. Germline V gene sequence: CDR1 SGHTA, CDR2 FQGNSA. CDR3 in amino acids: CASSLGPAGGDNEQFF. DNA for the CDR3: TGTGCCAGCAGCTTAGGCCCAGCGGGGGGGGACAATGAGCAGTTCTTC.

This clone came up once. This CDR3 reads CAWRWQGVSGELFF. CDR3 DNA sequence: TGTGCCTGGAGGTGGCAGGGGGTATCCGGGGAGCTGTTTTTT. This sequence joins TRBV30 and TRBJ2-2, with 7 bases matching TRBD1. The CDR3 runs 14 residues. Trimming at V came to 3 bases and at J to 6 bases, leaving 7 bases not matched to a gene. Germline CDR1 reads GTSNPN; CDR2 reads SVGIG (reference sequence).

This clone has only a few counts. The J gene is TRBJ2-3, the V gene TRBV4-3; possible D gene TRBD1, 6 bases. The CDR3 length is 13 residues. Germline CDR1 LGHNA, CDR2 YSLEER. V dropped 5 bases and J dropped 6 bases, with 12 bases sitting between them. CDR3 coding DNA: TGCGCCAGCAGCTTCAACAGGGATGATACGCAGTATTTT. As protein: CASSFNRDDTQYF.

The DNA for the CDR3 is TGTGCCAGCTCACCACCGCTCGGGGCGGGAAGCTCCTACAATGAGCAGTTCTTC. Amino acid sequence: CASSPPLGAGSSYNEQFF. This sequence joins TRBV18 and TRBJ2-1, with a possible D match to TRBD2 (6 bases). In germline, CDR1 is KGHSH, CDR2 LQKENI. Trimming shortened V by 0 bases and J by 0 bases, and 15 bases separated the two germline ends. The CDR3 sequence is 18 residues long.

The V call is TRBV27, the J call TRBJ2-1; 7 nucleotides agree with TRBD1. The J segment lost 2 bases and the V segment lost 6 bases, leaving 13 bases of the junction unmatched. This CDR3 contains 17 residues. From germline, CDR1 is MNHEY and CDR2 SMNVEV (reference sequence). CDR3 sequence: CASSPKGQGVTYNEQFF. CDR3 nucleotide sequence: TGTGCCAGCAGCCCCAAGGGGCAGGGGGTTACCTACAATGAGCAGTTCTTC.

The chain carries TRBV10-2 and TRBJ1-4, with 9 bases lining up with TRBD1. From germline, CDR1 is WSHSY and CDR2 SAAADI. The CDR3 runs 16 residues. After removal of 4 bases from V and 1 base from J, the junction contained 4 bases not matched to a gene. The CDR3 region has the DNA TGCGCCAGCAGTGCCCCGGACAGGGGAACTAATGAAAAACTGTTTTTT. Translating it yields CASSAPDRGTNEKLFF.

The chain employs TRBV7-9 and TRBJ2-7, with D perhaps TRBD2 (6 bases). Trimming stripped 5 bases from V and 4 bases from J, with 12 bases between. The CDR3 is made up of 13 amino acids. Germline loops: CDR1 SEHNR, CDR2 FQNEAQ (reference sequence). This CDR3 reads CASSLSGLYEQYF. The CDR3 DNA sequence: TGTGCCAGCAGCCTTAGCGGATTATACGAGCAGTACTTC.

This chain joins TRBV6-6 and TRBJ1-4, with 7 bases that match TRBD1. J lost 7 bases, V lost 6 bases, and 5 bases had no gene match. CDR3 length: 13 residues. Germline CDR1 reads MNHNY; CDR2 reads SVGAGI (reference sequence). CDR3 residues: CASRGQALEKLFF. The CDR3 DNA follows: TGTGCCAGCAGAGGACAGGCGCTTGAAAAACTGTTTTTT.

This sequence joins TRBV11-2 and TRBJ1-5; 8 bases are shared with TRBD1. Trimming took 0 bases from V and 9 from J; bases not matched to a gene: 7. This CDR3 is built from 15 residues. CDR1 and CDR2 from the germline V gene are SGHAT and FQNNGV. The CDR3 here is CASSLDAGGSRPQHF. The CDR3 DNA follows: TGTGCCAGCAGCTTAGATGCAGGGGGCTCCAGGCCCCAGCATTTT.

The V and J genes are TRBV3-1 (or the pseudogene TRBV3-2) and TRBJ1-2; D is unclear. CDR1 is LGHDT, CDR2 YNNKEL, per germline (reference sequence). The CDR3 runs 15 residues. V lost 2 bases to trimming and J lost 4 bases, with 14 bases between them. The CDR3 reads CASSQTLTGGYGYTF. The CDR3 nucleotides are TGTGCCAGCAGCCAAACCTTGACGGGTGGCTATGGCTACACCTTC.

The rearrangement links TRBV30 to TRBJ1-6, with TRBD1 as a possible D gene (5 bases). CDR3 length: 13 residues. CDR1 and CDR2 from the germline V gene are GTSNPN and SVGIG (reference sequence). V was trimmed by 6 bases and J by 7 bases, leaving 13 bases between them. CDR3 nucleotides: TGTGCCTGCCTAGGCAGGGTGAATTCACCCCTCCACTTT. Its translation: CACLGRVNSPLHF.

The chain uses TRBV30 and TRBJ1-2; 8 bases line up with TRBD1. Germline values: CDR1 GTSNPN, CDR2 SVGIG (reference sequence). The CDR3 extends over 14 amino acids. J was trimmed by 2 bases and V by 2 bases; bases with no gene match: 4. CDR3 sequence: CAWSSGGANYGYTF. The CDR3 nucleotides read TGTGCCTGGAGTTCAGGGGGCGCGAACTATGGCTACACCTTC.

This chain links TRBV2 with TRBJ1-5, with 8 bases identical to TRBD1. The V gene end was trimmed by 6 bases and the J gene end by 1 base; junction bases not matched to a gene: 5. CDR1 and CDR2 from the germline V gene are SNHLY and FYNNEI. CDR3 size: 15 residues. In DNA form, the CDR3 reads TGTGCCAGCAGGTCGACAGGGGTAAGCAATCAGCCCCAGCATTTT. Translation: CASRSTGVSNQPQHF.

This clone was counted between two and nine times. The genes are TRBV19 and TRBJ1-4; 8 positions agree with TRBD1. With 5 bases clipped from V and 8 bases from J, the junction kept 10 bases outside the gene matches. The V gene's germline CDR1 is LNHDA and CDR2 SQIVND (reference sequence). The CDR3 has 15 residues. CDR3 DNA sequence: TGTGCCAGTAGTCTCCTCGGACAGGGAGGCGAAAAACTGTTTTTT. This encodes CASSLLGQGGEKLFF.

Concerning this clone: The same CDR3 can be traced to other DNA sequences in this sample. CDR3 amino acids: CASRQGNQPQHF. CDR3 bases: TGTGCCAGCAGACAGGGTAATCAGCCCCAGCATTTT. This rearrangement joins TRBV19 to TRBJ1-5, with 7 bases matching TRBD1. Germline V gene data show CDR1 as LNHDA and CDR2 as SQIVND (reference sequence). With V trimmed by 9 bases and J by 4 bases, 3 bases remained unmatched. This CDR3 contains 12 residues.

The chain couples TRBV6-6 to TRBJ1-2; the D is unclear. V lost 8 bases and J 0 bases, leaving 10 bases between the germline ends. The CDR3 has 13 amino acids. The germline V gene has CDR1 MNHNY and CDR2 SVGAGI (reference sequence). CDR3 region: CASRSGSNYGYTF. CDR3 coding DNA: TGTGCCAGCCGTTCAGGTTCTAACTATGGCTACACCTTC.

Many counts were recorded for this clone. The chain is built from TRBV4-2 and TRBJ2-7, with D perhaps TRBD2 (6 bases). Germline CDR1 and CDR2: LGHNA and YNFKEQ. The V gene lost 1 base and the J gene lost 1 base, with 11 bases spanning the gap. The CDR3 is 15 amino acids. CDR3 in amino acids: CASSQAAGSSYEQYF. The CDR3 DNA reads TGTGCCAGCAGCCAAGCGGCGGGATCGTCCTACGAGCAGTACTTC.

The chain uses TRBV5-3 and TRBJ1-4; D remains ambiguous. TRBV5-3 is marked as an open reading frame, function uncertain. Trimming pared 1 base from V and 4 bases from J, leaving 17 bases between. The CDR3 spans 17 residues. CDR3 sequence (DNA): TGTGCCAGAAGCTTGTGTGGCAGAATCCGATATAATGAAAAACTGTTTTTT. Residues: CARSLCGRIRYNEKLFF.

Remarks on this clone: Other DNA sequences in the sample encode the same CDR3. The chain employs TRBV7-2 and TRBJ2-5, with a possible D match to TRBD2 (6 bases). Trimming pared 4 bases from V and 5 bases from J, leaving 14 bases between. This CDR3 is 14 amino acids long. The germline V gene has CDR1 SGHTA and CDR2 FQGNSA. The CDR3 reads CASSSGLAGETQYF. CDR3 in DNA: TGTGCCAGCAGCTCGGGACTGGCCGGGGAGACCCAGTACTTC.

V and J are TRBV5-5 and TRBJ1-2; D may be TRBD1 (5 bases). Per the germline V gene, CDR1 is SGHKS and CDR2 is YYEKEE (reference sequence). CDR3 length equals 14 residues. Trimming pared 1 base from V and 8 bases from J, leaving 15 bases between. The CDR3 region has the DNA TGTGCCAGCAGCTTGTTCGGGGGAGAGGAGGGCTACACCTTC. This encodes CASSLFGGEEGYTF.